This TCR beta chain originates from a study of T-cell reconstitution after alpha-beta-depleted transplantation in children. The TCRbeta library incorporated unique molecular identifiers. TCRdb independently ran MiXCR on the PCR reads; one entry per CDR3 protein. The data hold roughly 610,000 distinct CDR3 sequences, with roughly a tenth observed a single time. Germline V gene data show CDR1 as SGHVS and CDR2 as FNYEAQ. The CDR3 contains 14 residues. The ends were cut back, 5 bases at V and 1 base at J, with 11 bases in the middle. Ten or more counts support this clonotype. The specimen was PBMCs from the stem cell graft donor, collected from the stem cell graft. The sequence derives from a human donor who donated a stem cell graft to a child with acute myeloid leukemia. The chain employs TRBV7-6 and TRBJ2-5; D is possibly TRBD1 or TRBD2 (5 bases each). CDR3 loop: CASSKGRRQETQYF. CDR3 coding DNA: TGTGCCAGCAGCAAGGGACGCCGCCAAGAGACCCAGTACTTC.